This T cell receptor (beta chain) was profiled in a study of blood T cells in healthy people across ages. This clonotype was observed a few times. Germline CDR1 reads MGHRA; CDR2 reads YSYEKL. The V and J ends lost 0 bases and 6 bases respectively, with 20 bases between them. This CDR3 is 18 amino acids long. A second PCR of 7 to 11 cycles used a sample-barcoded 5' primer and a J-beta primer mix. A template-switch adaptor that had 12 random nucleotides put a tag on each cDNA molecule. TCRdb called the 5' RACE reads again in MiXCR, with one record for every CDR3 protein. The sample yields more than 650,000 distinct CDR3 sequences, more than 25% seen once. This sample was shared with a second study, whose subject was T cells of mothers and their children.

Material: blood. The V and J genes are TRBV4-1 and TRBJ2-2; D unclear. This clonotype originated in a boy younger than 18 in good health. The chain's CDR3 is CASSQDNAGRSPPGELFF. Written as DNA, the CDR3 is TGCGCCAGCAGCCAAGATAACGCCGGACGTAGCCCCCCCGGGGAGCTGTTTTTT.